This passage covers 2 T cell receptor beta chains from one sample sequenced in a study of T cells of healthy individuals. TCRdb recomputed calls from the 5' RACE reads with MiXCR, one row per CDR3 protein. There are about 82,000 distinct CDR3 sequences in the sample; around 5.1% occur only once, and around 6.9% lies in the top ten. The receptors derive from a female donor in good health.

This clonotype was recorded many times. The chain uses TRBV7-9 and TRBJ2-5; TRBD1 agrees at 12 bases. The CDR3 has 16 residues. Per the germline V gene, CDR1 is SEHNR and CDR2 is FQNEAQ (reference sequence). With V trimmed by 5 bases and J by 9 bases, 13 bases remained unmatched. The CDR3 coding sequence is TGTGCCAGCAGCCCACCGGGACAGGGGGCTGCAGTGGCCCAGTACTTC. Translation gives CASSPPGQGAAVAQYF.

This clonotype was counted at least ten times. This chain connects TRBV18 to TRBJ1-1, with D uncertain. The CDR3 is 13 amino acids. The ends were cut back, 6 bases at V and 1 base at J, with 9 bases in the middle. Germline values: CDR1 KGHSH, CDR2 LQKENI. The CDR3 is CASSPGRNTEAFF. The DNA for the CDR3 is TGTGCCAGCTCTCCTGGACGGAACACTGAAGCTTTCTTT.